The T cell receptor (beta chain) described here comes from a study of cytomegalovirus exposure and HLA in healthy donors. Background on the study: Researchers found that 81% of a few hundred genotyped donors fell within the Caucasian-associated ancestry cluster.

Researchers ran the PCR with 60 Vbeta and 13 Jbeta primers. TCRdb's table, derived via immunoSEQ multiplex PCR, lists solely in-frame clones and lacks some. The sample has 150,000 or so clones, about 85% seen once; the top ten hold about 2.1%. Germline V gene lookup returns CDR1 SGHTA and CDR2 FQGTGA. The trim removed 2 bases at V and 5 bases at J, leaving 3 bases unmatched. This CDR3 has 15 residues. Input material: PBMCs. The sequence derives from a man younger than 35 in good health and CMV-seropositive. The gene calls are TRBV7-3 and TRBJ1-1; the match to TRBD1 covers 12 bases. The CDR3 loop is CASSLGDRGLTEAFF. The CDR3 bases are TGTGCCAGCAGCTTAGGGGACAGGGGGCTAACTGAAGCTTTCTTT.